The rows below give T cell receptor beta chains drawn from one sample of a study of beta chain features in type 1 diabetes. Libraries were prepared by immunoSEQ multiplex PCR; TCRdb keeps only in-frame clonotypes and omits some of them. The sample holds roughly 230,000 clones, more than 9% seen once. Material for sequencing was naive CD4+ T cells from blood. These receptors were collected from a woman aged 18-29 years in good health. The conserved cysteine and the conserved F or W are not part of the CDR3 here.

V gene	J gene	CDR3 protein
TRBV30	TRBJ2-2	AWRSAGGWGGELF
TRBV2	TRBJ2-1	ASSSQQATYNEQF
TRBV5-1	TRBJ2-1	ASSLAGGREQF
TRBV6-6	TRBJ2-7	ASSYGQGLTS
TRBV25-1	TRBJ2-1	ASSEFLGTSGSEQF
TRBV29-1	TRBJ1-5	SVEVQPGGGPQH
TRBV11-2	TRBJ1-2	ASSLPDRNYGYT
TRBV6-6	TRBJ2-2	ASSKQGPGELF
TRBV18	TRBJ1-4	ASSPTGEEKLF
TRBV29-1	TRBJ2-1	SANSGRDLNEQF
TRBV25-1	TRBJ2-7	ASSDLTGLAYEQY
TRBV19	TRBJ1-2	ASAGTDGYT
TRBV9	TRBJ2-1	ASSEGDQAPPNEQF
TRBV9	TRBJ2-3	ASSLGDRVNTDTQY
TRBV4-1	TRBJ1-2	ASSQGQGSRRGYT
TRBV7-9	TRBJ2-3	ASSVGLYPTDTQY
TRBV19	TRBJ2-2	ASRQGIGTGELF
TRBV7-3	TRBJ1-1	ASSRTVNTEAF
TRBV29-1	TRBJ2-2	SVRLAVNTGELF
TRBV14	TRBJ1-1	ASSQVPQGEAF
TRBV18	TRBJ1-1	ASSPTGSSAF
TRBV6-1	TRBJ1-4	ASSEGFGGK
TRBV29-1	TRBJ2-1	SVEGGAGGSSYNEQF
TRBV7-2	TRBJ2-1	ASSLGQYNEQF
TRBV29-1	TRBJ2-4	STLGGVAKNIQY
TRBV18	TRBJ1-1	ASSPGRANTEAF
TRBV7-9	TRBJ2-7	ASSFGQASYEQY
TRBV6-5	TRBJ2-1	ASSRTGGSYNEQF
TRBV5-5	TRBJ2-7	ASTQQTFAYEQY
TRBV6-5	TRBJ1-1	ASLRDSSNTEAF
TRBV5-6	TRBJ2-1	ASSSKITSGRLNEQF
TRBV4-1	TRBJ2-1	ASSNLAVDEQF
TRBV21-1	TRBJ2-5	ASSLAARGKETQY
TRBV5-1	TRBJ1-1	ASSFLSLEQGEAF
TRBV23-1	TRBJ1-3	ASSHLPLGGADSGNTIY
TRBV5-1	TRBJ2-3	ASSLGQTTDTQY
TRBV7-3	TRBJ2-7	ASSPQPGQSYEQY
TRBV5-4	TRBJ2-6	ASSPYRAGANVLT
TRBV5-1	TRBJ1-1	ASSLGLKVNTEAF
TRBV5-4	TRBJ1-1	ASSSLRGRGNTEAF